This section outlines one T cell receptor beta chain sequence together with its context. Trimming cost V 4 bases and J 4 bases; bases outside gene matches: 11. CDR3 size: 17 residues. Germline CDR1 and CDR2: MDHEN and SYDVKM. Study processing details: It was from reference gene primer amplification that nucleated cell counts were estimated. TCRdb keeps only in-frame clones here, not all; method: immunoSEQ multiplex PCR. Clone size and the V and J calls come from that table; the DNA yielded D and trimming. The data contain some 150,000 clones, over 80% of them singletons. The data were taken from a study of blood T cell repertoires in COVID-19. Study overall: The cDNA or gDNA used as material had been derived from T cells, B-cell-depleted T cells, or PBMCs.

The chain has TRBV28 and TRBJ1-2; 11 nucleotides agree with TRBD1. Specimen: peripheral blood. The clonotype was recovered from a woman aged 70-85 years with acute or convalescent COVID-19. The chain's CDR3 is CASSSPGQGDLGYGYTF. The CDR3 DNA sequence: TGTGCCAGCAGTTCGCCGGGACAGGGGGACCTCGGCTATGGCTACACCTTC.